Each of the 8 T cell receptor beta chains below was sequenced from the same sample in a study of immune evolution from preneoplasia to lung adenocarcinoma. TCRdb's table, derived via immunoSEQ multiplex PCR, lists solely in-frame clones and lacks some. The table shows tens of thousands of clones, with 65% to 80% occurring only once. Sequencing input: FFPE invasive lung adenocarcinoma tissue. The receptors stem from a person in their 60s with lung adenocarcinoma.

The chain employs TRBV30 and TRBJ2-2; D is possibly TRBD1 or TRBD2 (6 bases each). The CDR3 length is 15 residues. V lost 4 bases and J 7 bases, leaving 19 bases between the germline ends. Germline CDR1 reads GTSNPN; CDR2 reads SVGIG (reference sequence). CDR3 region: CAWTRTGASRGELFF. The CDR3 DNA reads as TGTGCCTGGACCCGTACGGGGGCAAGCCGCGGGGAGCTGTTTTTT.

The chain joins TRBV5-4 to TRBJ2-7; tentative D call: TRBD2 (5 bases). This CDR3 is built from 12 residues. V was clipped by 4 bases and J by 0 bases, with 5 bases between them. CDR1 SGHNT and CDR2 YYREEE come from the germline V gene (reference sequence). CDR3 loop: CASSRDSYEQYF. CDR3 coding DNA: TGTGCCAGCAGCCGGGACTCCTACGAGCAGTACTTC.

This clone was observed once. The rearrangement joins TRBV12-5 to TRBJ2-1; the D is unclear. Germline V gives CDR1 LGHNT, CDR2 FRNRAP. This CDR3 is 11 amino acids long. V gave up 5 bases and J gave up 9 bases, with 8 bases separating them. CDR3 DNA: TGTGCTAGTGGTACAACGGGTGAGCAGTTCTTC. It translates to CASGTTGEQFF.

The chain uses TRBV5-6 and TRBJ1-1; the match to TRBD1 covers 7 bases. V lost 1 base, J lost 3 bases, and 6 bases stayed unmatched. Germline V lookup: CDR1 SGHDT, CDR2 YYEEEE. CDR3 size: 15 residues. The CDR3 protein is CASSLLQGTDTEAFF. The CDR3, as DNA: TGTGCCAGCAGCTTGCTACAGGGGACCGACACTGAAGCTTTCTTT.

V is TRBV29-1 and J is TRBJ2-1; 11 bases are a match to TRBD2. Looked up from germline, CDR1 is SQVTM and CDR2 is ANQGSEA. The CDR3 sequence is 13 residues long. The V and J ends lost 7 bases and 6 bases, in that order; junction bases with no gene match: 5. CDR3 sequence reads: CSGSGRVGNEQFF. CDR3 DNA: TGCAGCGGTAGCGGGAGGGTGGGCAATGAGCAGTTCTTC.

The rearrangement joins TRBV7-2 to TRBJ2-5, with 9 nucleotides matching TRBD2. With 3 bases clipped from V and 1 base from J, the junction kept 12 bases outside the gene matches. Germline V gives CDR1 SGHTA, CDR2 FQGNSA. This CDR3 spans 18 amino acids. CDR3 in DNA: TGTGCCAGCAGCTTTCGCGGGAGGGCCACCAGCGTCCAAGAGACCCAGTACTTC. Encoded protein: CASSFRGRATSVQETQYF. Variable domain in full (rest from reference TRBV7-2 and TRBJ2-5): GAGVSQSPSNKVTEKGKDVELRCDPISGHTALYWYRQSLGQGLEFLIYFQGNSAPDKSGLPSDRFSAERTGGSVSTLTIQRTQQEDSAVYLCASSFRGRATSVQETQYFGPGTRLLVL.

This rearrangement joins TRBV28 to TRBJ1-1; a weak D match, TRBD1 (5 bases). Germline CDR1 is MDHEN and CDR2 is SYDVKM. With 7 bases removed from V and 5 bases from J, the gap between germline ends came to 8 bases. CDR3 length: 11 residues. The CDR3 DNA follows: TGTGCCAGCACAGGGAGGACTGAAGCTTTCTTT. Translation: CASTGRTEAFF.

The chain recombines TRBV7-9 with TRBJ2-1; 7 bases align to TRBD2. The length of the CDR3 is 16 residues. Trimming took 0 bases from V and 0 from J; bases not matched to a gene: 2. Germline CDR1 and CDR2: SEHNR and FQNEAQ (reference sequence). The CDR3 loop reads CASSLALAGSYNEQFF. The DNA for the CDR3 is TGTGCCAGCAGCTTAGCGTTAGCGGGCTCCTACAATGAGCAGTTCTTC.